This T cell receptor (beta chain) was sequenced during a study of blood T cells in healthy people across ages. Study-level findings and limits: Compared with aged donors, long-lived donors showed fewer expanded clones, suggesting selection.

Extractions gave at least 5 micrograms of total RNA per sample. For the second PCR, which ran for about 7 to 12 cycles, a sample-barcoded 5' primer and a J-beta primer mix were used. Each CDR3 protein is one row after TCRdb ran MiXCR on the 5' RACE reads. Altogether approximately 810,000 distinct CDR3 sequences are present, more than 25% being singletons, with the ten largest covering 15% to 20%. V lost 3 bases to trimming and J lost 6 bases; unmatched junction nucleotides: 6. The CDR3 sequence is 15 residues long. CDR1 is LGHNA and CDR2 is YSLEER in the germline V gene. A word on this clonotype: Its antigen is unidentified.

The sequenced sample was blood. This receptor was identified in a woman of 80 years or more in good health. This rearrangement joins TRBV4-3 to TRBJ2-2, with TRBD2 matching 8 bases. CDR3 in amino acids: CASSQTTSAAGELFF. CDR3 nucleotide sequence: TGCGCCAGCAGCCAGACGACTAGCGCGGCCGGGGAGCTGTTTTTT.